This TCR beta chain comes out of a study of T cell responses to AZD1222 COVID-19 vaccine. TCRdb's copy holds only in-frame clones and misses some; the assay was immunoSEQ multiplex PCR. This sample has 160,000 or so clones, with over 75% found just once. Between the trimmed V and J ends, which lost 2 bases and 2 bases, there was a span of 9 bases. The CDR3 is 14 amino acids. In germline, CDR1 is MDHEN, CDR2 SYDVKM. The rearrangement joins TRBV28 to TRBJ1-2, with D tentatively TRBD1 (5 bases). The sample here was peripheral blood, taken on day 0 of AZD1222 vaccination. The receptor comes from an adult in good health. This CDR3 reads CASSLVGTNYGYTF. The CDR3, as DNA: TGTGCCAGCAGTTTAGTAGGGACCAACTATGGCTACACCTTC.